The rows below give T cell receptor beta chains drawn from one sample of a study of vaccination and CD4 T cells after COVID-19. One entry per CDR3 protein, called by TCRdb with MiXCR from the PCR reads. This sample has around 16,000 distinct CDR3 sequences; 73% occur once, and the top ten carry 9.5% to 12%. No antigen is known for these receptors. Source material: CD4+ T cells from blood, cultured in vitro. The receptors here all came from a human donor who had recovered from COVID-19. Each CDR3 is given with its conserved first and last residue. The order of the fields is V gene, clone size, J gene, D gene, CDR3 protein, CDR3 DNA. A D gene is named only where the DNA matches it firmly. Some rows have no size entry. The others give once, few or many, or a class for an expanded clone.

>TRBV6-1|NA|TRBJ2-1|NA
CASSGYSYNEQFF
TGTGCCAGCAGCGGATACTCCTACAATGAGCAGTTCTTC
>TRBV2|once|TRBJ2-7|TRBD2
CASTRLAIDHEQYF
TGTGCCTCGACGAGACTAGCGATAGACCACGAGCAGTACTTC
>TRBV25-1|NA|TRBJ2-2|NA
CASRDSGELFF
TGTGCCAGCAGGGACTCCGGGGAGCTGTTTTTT
>TRBV27|NA|TRBJ1-5|TRBD1
CASSRSNRDRGGQPQHF
TGTGCCAGCTCAAGGTCCAACCGGGACAGAGGTGGACAGCCCCAGCATTTT
>TRBV7-8|NA|TRBJ2-3|TRBD2
CASSDPSGLRTQYF
TGTGCCAGCAGCGACCCTAGCGGCCTCCGTACGCAGTATTTT
>TRBV15|NA|TRBJ2-4|TRBD1
CATSRAKGRDSQGLTKNIQYF
TGTGCCACCAGCAGAGCGAAGGGCCGGGACAGCCAGGGTCTGACCAAAAACATTCAGTACTTC
>TRBV6-1|NA|TRBJ1-6|NA
CASIPGGLRSPLHF
TGTGCCAGCATCCCGGGGGGCCTGAGGTCACCCCTCCACTTT
>TRBV24-1|NA|TRBJ2-3|NA
CATRSRDLTTDTQYF
TGTGCCACCAGGTCCCGGGACCTAACGACAGATACGCAGTATTTT
>TRBV24-1|few|TRBJ2-5|NA
CATSDSLLQETQYF
TGTGCCACCAGTGATTCGCTACTCCAAGAGACCCAGTACTTC
>TRBV6-1|NA|TRBJ1-5|NA
CASSVGALIYQPQHF
TGTGCCAGCAGTGTAGGGGCGCTAATTTATCAGCCCCAGCATTTT
>TRBV29-1|NA|TRBJ1-4|NA
CSVRGAREKLFF
TGCAGCGTTCGGGGGGCACGCGAAAAACTGTTTTTT
>TRBV29-1|NA|TRBJ2-7|NA
CSVVYRAQVPYEQYF
TGCAGCGTCGTCTACAGGGCCCAAGTCCCCTACGAGCAGTACTTC
>TRBV27|NA|TRBJ2-7|NA
CARRRGSYEQYF
TGTGCCAGGCGGAGGGGGAGCTACGAGCAGTACTTC
>TRBV27|few|TRBJ2-6|NA
CASGPWVQSSGANVLTF
TGTGCCAGCGGCCCGTGGGTCCAAAGCTCTGGGGCCAACGTCCTGACTTTC
>TRBV6-4|NA|TRBJ1-2|NA
CASSPNRANYGYTF
TGTGCCAGCAGTCCCAACAGGGCTAACTATGGCTACACCTTC
>TRBV4-1|once|TRBJ2-7|TRBD2
CASSQDPGLGYEQYF
TGCGCCAGCAGCCAAGACCCCGGACTAGGCTACGAGCAGTACTTC
>TRBV19|NA|TRBJ1-2|TRBD1
CASSTRDRGGYTF
TGTGCCAGTAGTACCCGGGACAGGGGAGGCTACACCTTC
>TRBV6-2/TRBV6-3|NA|TRBJ2-1|TRBD2
CASSYLAGGRNEQFF
TGTGCCAGCAGCTATCTAGCGGGAGGCAGGAATGAGCAGTTCTTC
>TRBV15|few|TRBJ2-1|NA
CATSSSKSGDAYNEQFF
TGTGCCACCAGCAGTAGTAAATCAGGTGATGCCTACAATGAGCAGTTCTTC
>TRBV10-3|NA|TRBJ2-7|NA
CAISDEGLPTYEQYF
TGTGCCATCAGTGATGAAGGACTACCTACCTACGAGCAGTACTTC
>TRBV4-1|NA|TRBJ2-5|TRBD2
CASSPTGLPQETQYF
TGCGCCAGCAGCCCAACGGGACTACCTCAAGAGACCCAGTACTTC
>TRBV2|once|TRBJ2-7|NA
CASLRGPSYEQYF
TGTGCCAGCCTTCGAGGGCCTTCCTACGAGCAGTACTTC
>TRBV27|medium-sized|TRBJ1-5|NA
CASSFLNQPQHF
TGTGCCAGCAGTTTCCTTAATCAGCCCCAGCATTTT
>TRBV6-1|NA|TRBJ1-5|TRBD1
CASSRDRGLFQPQHF
TGTGCCAGCAGCCGGGACAGGGGGCTTTTTCAGCCCCAGCATTTT
>TRBV5-1|once|TRBJ2-5|NA
CASNFRGRDETQYF
TGCGCCAGCAACTTTCGGGGCAGGGATGAGACCCAGTACTTC
>TRBV7-3|few|TRBJ2-2|TRBD1
CASSSGQAVGELFF
TGTGCCAGCAGCTCAGGACAGGCGGTCGGGGAGCTGTTTTTT
>TRBV7-9|few|TRBJ2-2|TRBD2
CASTGTSGLNTGELFF
TGTGCCAGCACAGGGACTAGCGGTTTGAACACCGGGGAGCTGTTTTTT
>TRBV6-5|NA|TRBJ2-7|NA
CASSYGVSLYEQYF
TGTGCCAGCAGTTACGGGGTGTCCCTCTACGAGCAGTACTTC
>TRBV7-9|NA|TRBJ1-1|TRBD1
CATVDRGGTEAFF
TGTGCCACCGTGGACAGGGGAGGCACTGAAGCTTTCTTT
>TRBV5-6|NA|TRBJ2-5|TRBD1
CASSLGQGATQYF
TGTGCCAGCAGCTTGGGACAGGGGGCGACCCAGTACTTC
>TRBV28|once|TRBJ2-7|TRBD2
CASSFAGASYEQYF
TGTGCCAGCAGTTTCGCGGGAGCCTCCTACGAGCAGTACTTC
>TRBV20-1|few|TRBJ1-2|TRBD1
CSATDYRGRSYTF
TGCAGTGCTACCGATTACAGGGGTAGGAGCTACACCTTC
>TRBV12-3/TRBV12-4|NA|TRBJ1-3|NA
CASSPRMRGNTIYF
TGTGCCAGCAGCCCGAGGATGAGAGGAAACACCATATATTTT
>TRBV27|NA|TRBJ1-2|NA
CASSPGLGYGYTF
TGTGCCAGCAGTCCAGGGCTGGGCTATGGCTACACCTTC
>TRBV20-1|NA|TRBJ2-5|NA
CSARGQGETQYF
TGCAGTGCTAGAGGGCAGGGTGAGACCCAGTACTTC
>TRBV6-1|NA|TRBJ2-7|TRBD2
CASSSPGGLAGSYEQYF
TGTGCCAGCAGCTCCCCCGGAGGACTAGCGGGCTCCTACGAGCAGTACTTC
>TRBV19|NA|TRBJ1-5|NA
CASSMASFNQPQHF
TGTGCCAGTAGTATGGCCTCTTTTAATCAGCCCCAGCATTTT
>TRBV28|NA|TRBJ2-3|TRBD1
CASSLEPAAGGVTDTQYF
TGTGCCAGCAGTTTAGAACCGGCAGCAGGGGGTGTTACAGATACGCAGTATTTT
>TRBV7-2|NA|TRBJ1-2|NA
CASSLGSRLYGYTF
TGTGCCAGCAGCTTAGGTAGCCGGTTATATGGCTACACCTTC
>TRBV21-1|NA|TRBJ1-3|NA
CASTGQGRNTIYF
TGTGCCAGCACCGGACAGGGTCGAAACACCATATATTTT